The present entry profiles one T cell receptor beta chain with its context. The antigen remains undetermined. The sample belongs to a study of vaccination and CD4 T cells after COVID-19. Study information: SARS-CoV-2 was confirmed by nasal swab PCR; disease was mild in eight to ten, severe in one. Control cultures used a CEFX viral epitope pool, an HIV-1 Nef peptide pool, or no peptide. General study points: Median SARS-CoV-2-reactive clonotype numbers went up from around 20 to 38, but not significantly.

An Oncomine TCR Beta short-read assay was used to sequence the DNA from cultured CD4+ T cells. TCRdb re-analysed the PCR reads in MiXCR, keeping a single row per CDR3 protein. Of roughly 25,000 distinct CDR3 sequences in the sample, 45% to 65% were seen once. Treatment defined: roughly 11-day PBMC culture with coronavirus spike peptide pools or control peptides (ViraFEST assay). V was trimmed by 8 bases and J by 2 bases, leaving 12 bases between them. The CDR3 has 13 residues. Material: CD4+ T cells from blood, cultured in vitro. The sequence came from a human donor who had recovered from COVID-19. The chain carries TRBV12-3 or TRBV12-4 and TRBJ1-2; possibly TRBD1 for D (6 bases). The CDR3 reads CASVLTGNYGYTF. The DNA of the CDR3 is TGTGCCAGCGTATTGACAGGCAACTATGGCTACACCTTC.